A single sample gave rise to the 17 T cell receptor beta chains below, sequenced in a study of T cells after posttransplantation cyclophosphamide. The naive gate required viable CD3+CD4+ or CD3+CD8+ cells with CCR7+CD45RA+CD45RO-CD95-CD27+CD28+ phenotype. The protocol was immunoSEQ multiplex PCR, while the TCRdb copy is restricted to in-frame clones and leaves out a portion. The table shows 20,000 to 25,000 clones, with approximately 97% occurring only once. Sequenced material: naive CD4+ T cells sorted from PBMCs. These receptors originate from a man aged 50-60 years in good health, CMV-negative, and a related stem cell transplant donor.

V and J are TRBV27 and TRBJ1-5; 8 bases agree with TRBD1. The CDR3 loop spans 15 amino acids. Germline assignment: CDR1 MNHEY and CDR2 SMNVEV (reference sequence). With 6 bases clipped from V and 1 base from J, the junction kept 5 bases outside the gene matches. CDR3 bases: TGTGCCAGCAGGGCGGACAGGGCCAGCAATCAGCCCCAGCATTTT. It is translated as CASRADRASNQPQHF.

V and J are TRBV2 and TRBJ2-2; the D is unclear. The CDR3 spans 14 residues. V was cut by 6 bases and J by 2 bases, with 10 bases left in between. CDR1 and CDR2 (germline): SNHLY, FYNNEI. This chain's CDR3 is CASRNIINTGELFF. The CDR3 DNA reads as TGTGCCAGCAGGAACATAATTAACACCGGGGAGCTGTTTTTT.

V usage is TRBV5-1 and J usage is TRBJ2-3; 10 bases map to TRBD1. The CDR3 length is 18 residues. Germline CDR1 reads SGHRS; CDR2 reads YFSETQ. J gave up 1 base and V 1 base, and 9 bases lay outside the gene matches. Written as DNA, the CDR3 is TGCGCCAGCAGCTTGACCTTTACCGGGACAGGGGGCACAGATACGCAGTATTTT. Amino acids: CASSLTFTGTGGTDTQYF.

This chain uses TRBV4-1 with TRBJ1-5; 11 nucleotides align to TRBD1. The V gene's germline CDR1 is MGHRA and CDR2 YSYEKL. The trim removed 4 bases at V and 7 bases at J, leaving 9 bases unmatched. This CDR3 has 16 residues. The CDR3 loop reads CASSPRDRGNVQPQHF. Written as DNA, the CDR3 is TGCGCCAGCAGCCCCCGGGACAGGGGGAACGTACAGCCCCAGCATTTT.

This clone has a single count. J is TRBJ2-6 and V is TRBV9, with 10 nucleotides matching TRBD1. The CDR3 loop spans 18 amino acids. Germline values: CDR1 SGDLS, CDR2 YYNGEE. Trimming removed 0 bases from V and 2 bases from J; junction bases left unmatched: 5. The CDR3 bases are TGTGCCAGCAGCGTAGAAATTGGGACAGGGGCTGGGGCCAACGTCCTGACTTTC. Translating it yields CASSVEIGTGAGANVLTF.

The chain joins TRBV7-2 to TRBJ2-1, with TRBD2 matching 7 bases. This CDR3 has 14 amino acids. Germline CDR1 and CDR2: SGHTA and FQGNSA. J lost 4 bases, V lost 4 bases, and 4 bases had no gene match. CDR3 region: CASSSGGIYNEQFF. The CDR3 region has the DNA TGTGCCAGCAGCTCCGGGGGGATTTACAATGAGCAGTTCTTC. Supplemented by reference TRBV7-2 and TRBJ2-1, the full variable domain reads GAGVSQSPSNKVTEKGKDVELRCDPISGHTALYWYRQSLGQGLEFLIYFQGNSAPDKSGLPSDRFSAERTGGSVSTLTIQRTQQEDSAVYLCASSSGGIYNEQFFGPGTRLTVL.

The chain joins TRBV6-5 to TRBJ1-1, with 9 bases that match TRBD1. The V gene's germline CDR1 is MNHEY and CDR2 SVGAGI. The junction had 5 bases not matched to a gene; V was cut back by 0 bases and J by 6 bases. The CDR3 length is 15 residues. The DNA of the CDR3 is TGTGCCAGCAGTTACTCCGGGACAGGGCGTTCTGAAGCTTTCTTT. Its protein is CASSYSGTGRSEAFF.

This clone has more than one count but fewer than ten. The chain joins TRBV2 to TRBJ1-5; possible D gene TRBD1, 6 bases. CDR1 and CDR2 from the germline V gene are SNHLY and FYNNEI. Trimming pared 6 bases from V and 2 bases from J, leaving 8 bases between. CDR3 length equals 13 residues. CDR3 amino acids: CASRQGGNQPQHF. The CDR3 DNA reads TGTGCCAGCAGACAGGGCGGCAATCAGCCCCAGCATTTT.

The chain carries TRBV6-5 and TRBJ1-1, with a possible D match to TRBD1 (6 bases). The germline V gene encodes CDR1 MNHEY and CDR2 SVGAGI. V was trimmed by 6 bases and J by 3 bases, leaving 11 bases between them. The CDR3 covers 13 residues. The CDR3 reads CASRLQGHTEAFF. The CDR3 DNA follows: TGTGCCAGCAGATTACAGGGACACACTGAAGCTTTCTTT.

J is TRBJ1-1 and V is TRBV7-9; a weak D match, TRBD1 (5 bases). CDR1 is SEHNR, CDR2 FQNEAQ, per germline (reference sequence). V gave up 4 bases and J gave up 2 bases, with 8 bases separating them. The CDR3 length is 13 residues. CDR3 nucleotide sequence: TGTGCCAGCAGCTCTGGGACTAACACTGAAGCTTTCTTT. It is translated as CASSSGTNTEAFF.

This sequence joins TRBV7-8 and TRBJ1-5, with TRBD1 matching 8 bases. The CDR3 is 17 residues long. Germline V gene data show CDR1 as SGHVS and CDR2 as FQNEAQ. V trimming: 5 bases; J trimming: 6 bases; junction bases outside the gene matches: 15. CDR3 DNA: TGTGCCAGCAGCAAAGTCCCAGTGACAGGGGTTTTTCAGCCCCAGCATTTT. Its protein product is CASSKVPVTGVFQPQHF.

The V call is TRBV19, the J call TRBJ2-3; 7 positions agree with TRBD1. Germline values: CDR1 LNHDA, CDR2 SQIVND (reference sequence). The CDR3 loop spans 17 amino acids. V lost 2 bases, J lost 2 bases, and 10 bases stayed unmatched. CDR3 DNA: TGTGCCAGTAGTATAACGGCAGGGGGACCCCTCACAGATACGCAGTATTTT. Its translation: CASSITAGGPLTDTQYF.

The chain is built from TRBV9 and TRBJ2-1, with 10 bases that match TRBD2. There are 15 residues in the CDR3. V trimming: 0 bases; J trimming: 8 bases; junction bases outside the gene matches: 5. CDR1 and CDR2 from the germline V gene are SGDLS and YYNGEE. The CDR3 loop is CASSVALAGVDEQFF. The CDR3 DNA reads TGTGCCAGCAGCGTAGCCCTAGCGGGAGTGGATGAGCAGTTCTTC.

This clone was counted a single time. The CDR3 DNA reads TGCGCCAGCAGCATTAGCGGGACCTACAATGAGCAGTTCTTC. Its protein is CASSISGTYNEQFF. The V call is TRBV5-1, the J call TRBJ2-1, with 8 bases identical to TRBD2. The V and J ends lost 4 bases and 2 bases, in that order; junction bases with no gene match: 2. From germline, CDR1 is SGHRS and CDR2 YFSETQ. The CDR3 consists of 14 residues.

The V and J genes are TRBV25-1 and TRBJ2-7; the D gene is possibly TRBD2 (5 bases). V shed 1 base and J shed 6 bases, with 16 bases lying between them. The CDR3 is made up of 15 amino acids. Germline lookup yields CDR1 MGHDK and CDR2 SYGVNS. The CDR3 loop reads CASSEFKGRRGEQYF. DNA for the CDR3: TGTGCCAGCAGTGAATTTAAGGGAAGACGGGGCGAGCAGTACTTC.

The chain carries TRBV21-1 and TRBJ2-5; the table's D gene call, TRBD2, was not cross checked with the DNA. TRBV21-1 is described as a pseudogene. This CDR3 region has 17 residues. The CDR3 nucleotides are TGTGCCAGCAGCAACAGGGTCGGTGGGGGGGGCCAAGAGACCCAGTACTTC. Translating gives CASSNRVGGGGQETQYF.

This clone appeared once. The DNA for the CDR3 is TGCGCCAGCAGCTTGTCCCCACAAGAGACCCAGTACTTC. This encodes CASSLSPQETQYF. The chain joins TRBV5-1 to TRBJ2-5, with D hard to call. The CDR3 loop spans 13 amino acids. Germline V CDR1 and CDR2: SGHRS, YFSETQ. Trimming pared 1 base from V and 2 bases from J, leaving 6 bases between.